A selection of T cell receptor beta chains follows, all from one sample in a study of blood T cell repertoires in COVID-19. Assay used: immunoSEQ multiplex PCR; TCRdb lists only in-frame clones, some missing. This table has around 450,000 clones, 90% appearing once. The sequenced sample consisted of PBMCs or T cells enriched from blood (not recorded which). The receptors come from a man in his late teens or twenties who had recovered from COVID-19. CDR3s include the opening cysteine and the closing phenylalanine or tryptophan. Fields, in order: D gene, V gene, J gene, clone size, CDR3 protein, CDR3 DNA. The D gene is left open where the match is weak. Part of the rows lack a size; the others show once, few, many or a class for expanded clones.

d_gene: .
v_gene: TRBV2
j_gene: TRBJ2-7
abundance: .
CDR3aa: CASSVSYEQYF
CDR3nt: TGTGCCAGCAGTGTCAGCTACGAGCAGTACTTC

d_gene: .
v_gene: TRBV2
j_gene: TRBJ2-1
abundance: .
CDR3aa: CAGNLGTGTNEQFF
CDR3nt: TGTGCCGGAAACTTAGGGACTGGAACCAATGAGCAGTTCTTC

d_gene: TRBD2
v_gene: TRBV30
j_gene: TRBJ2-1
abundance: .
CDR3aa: CAWSRGLAGGGREFF
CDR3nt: TGTGCCTGGAGTCGGGGACTAGCGGGAGGAGGACGGGAGTTCTTC

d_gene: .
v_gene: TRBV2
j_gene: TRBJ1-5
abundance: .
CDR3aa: CASSAAGTYQPQHF
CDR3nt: TGTGCCAGCAGTGCGGCAGGGACTTACCAGCCCCAGCATTTT

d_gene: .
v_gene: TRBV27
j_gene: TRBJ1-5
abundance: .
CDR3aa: CASSFRRYQPQHF
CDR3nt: TGTGCCAGCAGTTTCCGGAGGTATCAGCCCCAGCATTTT

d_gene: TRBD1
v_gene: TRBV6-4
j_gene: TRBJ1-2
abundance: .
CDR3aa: CASSPGQAYGYTF
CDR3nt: TGTGCCAGCAGCCCCGGACAGGCTTATGGCTACACCTTC

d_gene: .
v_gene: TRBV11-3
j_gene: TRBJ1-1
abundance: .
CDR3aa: CASSISQGGAFF
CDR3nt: TGTGCCAGCAGCATATCGCAGGGTGGAGCTTTCTTT

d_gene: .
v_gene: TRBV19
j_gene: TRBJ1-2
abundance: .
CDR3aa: CASSMSGYGYTF
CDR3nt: TGTGCCAGTAGTATGTCCGGGTATGGCTACACCTTC

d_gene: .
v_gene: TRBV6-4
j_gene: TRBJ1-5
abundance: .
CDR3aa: CASRFVHQPQHF
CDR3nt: TGTGCCAGCAGATTCGTACACCAGCCCCAGCATTTT

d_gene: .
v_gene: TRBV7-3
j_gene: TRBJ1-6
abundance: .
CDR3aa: CASSLSSYNSPLHF
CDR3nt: TGTGCCAGCAGCTTAAGCAGCTATAATTCACCCCTCCACTTT

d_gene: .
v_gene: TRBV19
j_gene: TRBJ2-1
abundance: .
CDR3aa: CATGGSSYNEQFF
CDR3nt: TGTGCTACTGGGGGGAGCTCCTACAATGAGCAGTTCTTC

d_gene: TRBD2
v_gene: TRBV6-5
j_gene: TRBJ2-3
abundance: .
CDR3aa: CASTLRSGGTDTQYF
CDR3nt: TGTGCCAGCACACTCCGGAGCGGGGGCACAGATACGCAGTATTTT

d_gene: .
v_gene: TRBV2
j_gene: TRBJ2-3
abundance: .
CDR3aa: CASSLRVSTDTQYF
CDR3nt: TGTGCCAGCAGCCTCCGAGTTAGCACAGATACGCAGTATTTT

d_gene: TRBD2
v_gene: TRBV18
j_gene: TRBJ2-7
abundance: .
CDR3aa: CASSPLAGGVEQYF
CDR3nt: TGTGCCAGCTCACCTCTAGCGGGAGGAGTAGAGCAGTACTTC

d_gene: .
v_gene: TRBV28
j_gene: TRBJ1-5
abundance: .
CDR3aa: CASSPGGNQPQHF
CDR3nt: TGTGCCAGCAGCCCGGGGGGGAATCAGCCCCAGCATTTT

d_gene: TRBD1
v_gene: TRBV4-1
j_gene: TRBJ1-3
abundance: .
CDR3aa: CASSQLSHRGISGNTIYF
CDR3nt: TGCGCCAGCAGCCAACTATCTCACAGGGGGATCTCTGGAAACACCATATATTTT

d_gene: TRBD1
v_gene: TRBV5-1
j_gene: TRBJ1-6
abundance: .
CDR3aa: CASSLGDSYNSPLHF
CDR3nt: TGCGCCAGCAGCTTGGGGGACAGCTATAATTCACCCCTCCACTTT

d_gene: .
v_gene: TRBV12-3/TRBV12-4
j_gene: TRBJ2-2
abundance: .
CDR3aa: CASSLVVQGELFF
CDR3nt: TGTGCCAGCAGTTTAGTGGTCCAGGGGGAGCTGTTTTTT

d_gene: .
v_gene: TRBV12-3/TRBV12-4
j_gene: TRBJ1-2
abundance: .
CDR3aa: CASSFQEDYGYTF
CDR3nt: TGTGCCAGCAGTTTTCAGGAGGACTATGGCTACACCTTC

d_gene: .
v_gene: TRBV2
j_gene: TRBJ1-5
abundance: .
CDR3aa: CASSEEQGPQQPQHF
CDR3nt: TGTGCCAGCAGTGAAGAACAGGGCCCACAGCAGCCCCAGCATTTT

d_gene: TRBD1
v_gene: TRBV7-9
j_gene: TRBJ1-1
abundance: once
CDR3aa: CASGDRITEAFF
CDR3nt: TGTGCCAGCGGGGACAGGATCACTGAAGCTTTCTTT

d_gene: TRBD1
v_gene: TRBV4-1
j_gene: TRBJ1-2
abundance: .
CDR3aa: CASSRQGGLLLAYTF
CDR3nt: TGCGCCAGCAGCCGACAGGGGGGCCTCCTTCTCGCCTACACCTTC

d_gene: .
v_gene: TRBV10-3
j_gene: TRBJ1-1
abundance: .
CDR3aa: CATRKRVFLDTEAFF
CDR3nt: TGTGCCACTCGTAAGCGGGTATTTTTGGACACTGAAGCTTTCTTT

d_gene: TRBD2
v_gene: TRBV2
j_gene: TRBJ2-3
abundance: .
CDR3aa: CASSEAGGRGTDTQYF
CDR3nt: TGTGCCAGCAGTGAAGCTGGGGGGAGGGGCACAGATACGCAGTATTTT

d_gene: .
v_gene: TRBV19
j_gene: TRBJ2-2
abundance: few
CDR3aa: CASSSIQGVGELFF
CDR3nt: TGTGCCAGTAGTTCAATCCAGGGTGTGGGGGAGCTGTTTTTT

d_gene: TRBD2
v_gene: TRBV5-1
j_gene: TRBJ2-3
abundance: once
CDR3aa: CASQKEAGGLDTQYF
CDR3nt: TGCGCCAGCCAGAAAGAAGCGGGGGGATTAGATACGCAGTATTTT

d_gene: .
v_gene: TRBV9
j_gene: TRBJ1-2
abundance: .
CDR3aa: CASSVGVEGTYGYTF
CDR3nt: TGTGCCAGCAGCGTAGGAGTTGAGGGTACCTATGGCTACACCTTC

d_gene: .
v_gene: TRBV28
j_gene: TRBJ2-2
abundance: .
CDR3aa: CASSLASRSSGELFF
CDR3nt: TGTGCCAGCAGTTTGGCTAGCAGATCCTCCGGGGAGCTGTTTTTT

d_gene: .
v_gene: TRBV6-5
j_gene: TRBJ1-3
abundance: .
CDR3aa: CASRYTGSGTGNTIYF
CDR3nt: TGTGCCAGCAGGTACACAGGGAGCGGGACTGGAAACACCATATATTTT

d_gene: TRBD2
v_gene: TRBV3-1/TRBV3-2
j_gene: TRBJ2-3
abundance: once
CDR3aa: CASSQDLSGAPPDTQYF
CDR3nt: TGTGCCAGCAGCCAAGATCTGAGCGGGGCCCCCCCAGATACGCAGTATTTT

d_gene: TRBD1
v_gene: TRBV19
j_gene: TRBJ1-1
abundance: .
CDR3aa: CASRQGRNTEAFF
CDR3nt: TGTGCCAGCAGACAGGGGAGGAACACTGAAGCTTTCTTT

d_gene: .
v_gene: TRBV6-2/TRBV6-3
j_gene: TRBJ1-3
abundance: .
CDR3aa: CASSYLLPSSGNTIYF
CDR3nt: TGTGCCAGCAGTTACTTGCTACCTAGTTCTGGAAACACCATATATTTT

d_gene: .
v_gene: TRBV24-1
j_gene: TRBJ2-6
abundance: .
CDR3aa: CATSADRSGANVLTF
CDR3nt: TGTGCCACCAGTGCCGACAGGTCTGGGGCCAACGTCCTGACTTTC

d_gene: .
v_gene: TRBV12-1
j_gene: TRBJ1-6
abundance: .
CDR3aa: CASSFRTGEVGPLHF
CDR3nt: TGTGCCAGCAGCTTCCGGACGGGGGAGGTTGGTCCCCTCCACTTT

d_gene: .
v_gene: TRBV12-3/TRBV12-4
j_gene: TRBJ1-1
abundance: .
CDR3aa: CASSLLANTEAFF
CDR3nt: TGTGCCAGCAGTTTACTAGCGAACACTGAAGCTTTCTTT

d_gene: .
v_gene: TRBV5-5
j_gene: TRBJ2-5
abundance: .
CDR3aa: CASSFQSRDSPETQYF
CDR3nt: TGTGCCAGCAGCTTTCAGTCCCGGGATTCGCCAGAGACCCAGTACTTC

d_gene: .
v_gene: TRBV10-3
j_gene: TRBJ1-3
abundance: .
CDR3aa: CATNGGAISGNTIYF
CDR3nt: TGTGCCACCAACGGCGGGGCAATCTCTGGAAACACCATATATTTT

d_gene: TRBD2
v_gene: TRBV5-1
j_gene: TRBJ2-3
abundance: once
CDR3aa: CASSGSSGLQRDTQYF
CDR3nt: TGCGCCAGCAGCGGTTCTAGCGGCCTCCAACGGGATACGCAGTATTTT

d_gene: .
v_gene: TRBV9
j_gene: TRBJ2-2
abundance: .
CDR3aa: CASSVGVRGGTGELFF
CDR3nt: TGTGCCAGCAGCGTAGGGGTGCGCGGAGGTACCGGGGAGCTGTTTTTT

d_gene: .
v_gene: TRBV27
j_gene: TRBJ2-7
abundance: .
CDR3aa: CATEVWGTYSYEQYF
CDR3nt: TGTGCCACCGAAGTTTGGGGGACTTACTCCTACGAGCAGTACTTC

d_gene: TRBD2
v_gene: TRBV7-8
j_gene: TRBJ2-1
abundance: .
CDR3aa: CASSDRVAGEVYNEQFF
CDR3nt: TGTGCCAGCAGCGACCGGGTAGCGGGAGAAGTATACAATGAGCAGTTCTTC

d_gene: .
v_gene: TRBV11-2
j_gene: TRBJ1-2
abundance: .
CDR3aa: CASSSKLAGPYGYTF
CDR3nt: TGTGCCAGCAGCTCAAAGCTCGCGGGCCCCTATGGCTACACCTTC

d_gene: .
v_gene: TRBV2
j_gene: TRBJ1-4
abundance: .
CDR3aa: CASSPQGLNEKLFF
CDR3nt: TGTGCCAGCAGTCCCCAGGGGTTAAATGAAAAACTGTTTTTT

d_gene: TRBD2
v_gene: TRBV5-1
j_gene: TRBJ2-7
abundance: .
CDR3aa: CASSLTSGRAHEQYF
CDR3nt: TGCGCCAGCAGCCTAACTAGCGGGAGGGCCCACGAGCAGTACTTC

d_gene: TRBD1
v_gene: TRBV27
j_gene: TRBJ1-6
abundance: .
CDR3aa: CASRGTGNNSPLHF
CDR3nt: TGTGCCAGCAGGGGGACAGGGAATAATTCACCCCTCCACTTT

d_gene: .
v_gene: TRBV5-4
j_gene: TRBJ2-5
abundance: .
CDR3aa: CASSSSKAGGKETQYF
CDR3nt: TGTGCCAGCAGCTCCTCCAAAGCGGGCGGAAAAGAGACCCAGTACTTC

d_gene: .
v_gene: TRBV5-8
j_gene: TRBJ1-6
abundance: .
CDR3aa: CASSPGGAGGSSPLHF
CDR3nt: TGTGCCAGCAGCCCGGGGGGCGCGGGAGGGTCATCACCCCTCCACTTT

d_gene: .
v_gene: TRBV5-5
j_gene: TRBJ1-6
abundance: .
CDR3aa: CASSSAGVNSPLHF
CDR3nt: TGTGCCAGCAGTTCAGCGGGCGTGAATTCACCCCTCCACTTT

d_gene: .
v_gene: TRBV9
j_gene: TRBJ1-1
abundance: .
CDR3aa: CASSVGGGGEAFF
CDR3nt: TGTGCCAGCAGCGTAGGGGGAGGAGGTGAAGCTTTCTTT

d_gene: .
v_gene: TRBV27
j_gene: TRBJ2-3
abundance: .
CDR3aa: CASSLKGVDTQYF
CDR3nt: TGTGCCAGCAGTTTAAAAGGAGTAGATACGCAGTATTTT

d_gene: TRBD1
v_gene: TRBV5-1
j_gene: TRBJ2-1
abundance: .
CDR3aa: CASSLETGSYNEQFF
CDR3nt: TGCGCCAGCAGCTTGGAGACAGGGTCTTACAATGAGCAGTTCTTC

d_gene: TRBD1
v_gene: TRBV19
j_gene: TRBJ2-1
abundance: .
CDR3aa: CASSEGQGRGIEQFF
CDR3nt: TGTGCCAGTAGCGAAGGACAGGGGAGGGGAATTGAGCAGTTCTTC

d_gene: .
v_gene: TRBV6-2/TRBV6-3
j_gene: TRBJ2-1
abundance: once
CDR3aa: CASSYSGLVNEQFF
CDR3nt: TGTGCCAGCAGTTACTCGGGGCTAGTCAATGAGCAGTTCTTC

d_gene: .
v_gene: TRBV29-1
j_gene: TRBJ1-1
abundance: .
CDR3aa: CSVEISAGMNTEAFF
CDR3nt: TGCAGCGTTGAGATCTCCGCAGGGATGAACACTGAAGCTTTCTTT

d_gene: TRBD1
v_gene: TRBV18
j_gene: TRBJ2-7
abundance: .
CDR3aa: CASSPPTGSHEQYF
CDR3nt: TGTGCCAGCTCACCGCCGACAGGGTCCCACGAGCAGTACTTC